These T cell receptor beta chains were read from a single sample in a study of blood T cell repertoires in COVID-19. Measured with immunoSEQ multiplex PCR; TCRdb has only the in-frame clones, and not every one. The sample consists of 130,000 or so clones, under 85% of them appearing once. The source material was PBMCs or T cells enriched from blood (not recorded which). The receptors shown here come from a man aged 25-45 years who had recovered from COVID-19. Both conserved end residues are part of each CDR3. D genes are given only for firm matches.

d_gene | j_gene | v_gene | CDR3aa
TRBD1 | TRBJ1-2 | TRBV6-1 | CASSEALLGGTNYGYTF
- | TRBJ2-6 | TRBV7-9 | CASSQHSGSGANVLTF
- | TRBJ1-1 | TRBV19 | CASKRGTEAFF
- | TRBJ2-5 | TRBV19 | CASSLGPTVGETQYF
TRBD1 | TRBJ1-5 | TRBV18 | CASSPDRGGNQPQHF
TRBD2 | TRBJ2-3 | TRBV5-8 | CASSVYRGGRTDTQYF
- | TRBJ2-7 | TRBV10-2 | CASSDPRGGGWDEQYF
TRBD2 | TRBJ2-1 | TRBV29-1 | CRVTSSNEQFF
TRBD1 | TRBJ1-4 | TRBV18 | CASSRGQEGEKLFF
- | TRBJ1-1 | TRBV5-4 | CASSYRVGSTEAFF
- | TRBJ1-2 | TRBV6-5 | CASSQDRANYGYTF
TRBD2 | TRBJ2-1 | TRBV6-2/TRBV6-3 | CASSYSTSGRAIDEQFF
- | TRBJ1-2 | TRBV20-1 | CSAEQGPGYTF
- | TRBJ1-5 | TRBV19 | CASSHEPTNQPQHF
TRBD1 | TRBJ1-6 | TRBV28 | CASSGDRGRIKNYNSPLHF
TRBD1 | TRBJ1-6 | TRBV28 | CASSLGTGGLSSYNSPLHF
TRBD2 | TRBJ2-7 | TRBV7-9 | CASSSGLVREQYF
- | TRBJ2-4 | TRBV24-1 | CATSVGGRGENIQYF
- | TRBJ2-6 | TRBV7-9 | CASSQTGRLGGANVLTF
- | TRBJ1-6 | TRBV2 | CASRGGQIRAANSPLHF
- | TRBJ2-3 | TRBV14 | CASSQGTTPTDTQYF
TRBD1 | TRBJ1-3 | TRBV2 | CASSDLDRGSRSGNTIYF
TRBD1 | TRBJ1-2 | TRBV6-5 | CASSYMRTGSLYGYTF